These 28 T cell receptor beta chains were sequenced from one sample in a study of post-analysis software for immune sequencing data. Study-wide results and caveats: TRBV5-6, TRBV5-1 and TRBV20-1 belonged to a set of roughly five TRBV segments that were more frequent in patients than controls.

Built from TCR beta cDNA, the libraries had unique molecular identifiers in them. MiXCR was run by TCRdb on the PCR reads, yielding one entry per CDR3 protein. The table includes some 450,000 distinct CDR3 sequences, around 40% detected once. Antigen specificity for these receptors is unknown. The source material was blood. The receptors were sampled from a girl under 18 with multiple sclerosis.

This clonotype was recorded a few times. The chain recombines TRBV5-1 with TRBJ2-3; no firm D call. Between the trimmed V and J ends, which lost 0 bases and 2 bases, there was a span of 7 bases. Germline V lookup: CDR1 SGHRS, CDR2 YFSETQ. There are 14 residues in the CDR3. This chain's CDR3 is CASSLGSDTDTQYF. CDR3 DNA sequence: TGCGCCAGCAGCTTGGGGTCAGACACAGATACGCAGTATTTT.

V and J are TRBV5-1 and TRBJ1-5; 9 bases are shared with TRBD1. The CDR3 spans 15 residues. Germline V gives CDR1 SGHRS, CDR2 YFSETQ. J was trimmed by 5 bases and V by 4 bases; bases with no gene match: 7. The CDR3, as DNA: TGCGCCAGCAGCCCCGGGGACAGGGACGATCAGCCCCAGCATTTT. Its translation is CASSPGDRDDQPQHF. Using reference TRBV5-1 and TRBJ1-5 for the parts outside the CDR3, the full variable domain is KAGVTQTPRYLIKTRGQQVTLSCSPISGHRSVSWYQQTPGQGLQFLFEYFSETQRNKGNFPGRFSGRQFSNSRSEMNVSTLELGDSALYLCASSPGDRDDQPQHFGDGTRLSIL.

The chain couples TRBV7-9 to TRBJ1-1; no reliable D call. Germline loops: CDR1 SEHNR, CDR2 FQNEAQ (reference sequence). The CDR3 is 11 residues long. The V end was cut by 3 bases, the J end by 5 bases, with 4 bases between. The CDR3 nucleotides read TGTGCCAGCAGCTTTAGGACTGAAGCTTTCTTT. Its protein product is CASSFRTEAFF.

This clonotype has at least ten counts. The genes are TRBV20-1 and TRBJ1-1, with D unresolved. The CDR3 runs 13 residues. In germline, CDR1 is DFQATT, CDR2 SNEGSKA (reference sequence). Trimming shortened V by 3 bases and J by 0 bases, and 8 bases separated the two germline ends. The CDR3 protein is CSASPDMNTEAFF. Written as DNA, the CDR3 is TGCAGTGCTAGTCCGGATATGAACACTGAAGCTTTCTTT.

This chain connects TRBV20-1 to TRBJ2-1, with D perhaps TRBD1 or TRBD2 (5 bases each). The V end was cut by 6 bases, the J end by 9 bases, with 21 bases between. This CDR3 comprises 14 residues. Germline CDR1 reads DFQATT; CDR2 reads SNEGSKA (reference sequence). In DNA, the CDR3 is TGCAGTGCCACCCTAATTCGGGGCCTCGGTGAGCAGTTCTTC. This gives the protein CSATLIRGLGEQFF.

The CDR3 DNA is TGTGCCAGCAGCCCATCCGATGAGTGCCAAGAGACCCAGTACTTC. It specifies CASSPSDECQETQYF. The chain couples TRBV11-2 to TRBJ2-5; no firm D call. The CDR3 has 15 residues. Trimming took 5 bases from V and 1 from J, leaving 14 bases between them. Germline CDR1 reads SGHAT; CDR2 reads FQNNGV.

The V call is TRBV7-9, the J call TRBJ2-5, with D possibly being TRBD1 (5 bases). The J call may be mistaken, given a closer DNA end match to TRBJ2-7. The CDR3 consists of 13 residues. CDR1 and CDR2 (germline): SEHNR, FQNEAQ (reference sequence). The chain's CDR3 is CASSLRGRDEQYF. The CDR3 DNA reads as TGTGCCAGCAGCTTAAGGGGCCGGGACGAGCAGTACTTC.

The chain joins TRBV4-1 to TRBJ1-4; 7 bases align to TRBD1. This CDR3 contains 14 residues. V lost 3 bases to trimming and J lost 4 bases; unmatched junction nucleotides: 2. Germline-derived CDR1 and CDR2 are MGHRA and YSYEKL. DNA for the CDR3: TGCGCCAGCAGCCACACAGGGGTTAATGAAAAACTGTTTTTT. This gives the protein CASSHTGVNEKLFF.

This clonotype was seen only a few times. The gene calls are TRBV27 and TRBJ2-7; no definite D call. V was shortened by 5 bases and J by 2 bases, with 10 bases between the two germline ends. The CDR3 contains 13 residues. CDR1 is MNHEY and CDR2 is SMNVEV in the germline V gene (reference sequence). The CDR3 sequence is CASSPKAPYEQYF. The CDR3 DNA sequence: TGTGCCAGCAGTCCCAAGGCCCCCTACGAGCAGTACTTC.

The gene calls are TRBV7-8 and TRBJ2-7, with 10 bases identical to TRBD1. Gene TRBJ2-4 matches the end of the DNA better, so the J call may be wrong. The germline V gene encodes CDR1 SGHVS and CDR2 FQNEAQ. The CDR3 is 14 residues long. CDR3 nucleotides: TGTGCCAGCAGCCACTTGGACAGGGGGAACATTCAGTACTTC. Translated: CASSHLDRGNIQYF.

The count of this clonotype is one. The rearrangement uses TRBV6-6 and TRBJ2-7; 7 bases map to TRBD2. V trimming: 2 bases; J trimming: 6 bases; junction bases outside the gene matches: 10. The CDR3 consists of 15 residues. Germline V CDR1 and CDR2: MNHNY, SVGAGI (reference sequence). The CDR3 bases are TGTGCCAGCAGTTACCGGGAGGCAGGGCGAAGCGAGCAGTACTTC. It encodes CASSYREAGRSEQYF.

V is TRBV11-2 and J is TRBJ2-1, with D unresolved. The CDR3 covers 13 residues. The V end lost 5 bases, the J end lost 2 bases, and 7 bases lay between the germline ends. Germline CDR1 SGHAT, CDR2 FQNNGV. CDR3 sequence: CASSRQPYNEQFF. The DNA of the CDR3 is TGTGCCAGCAGCCGTCAACCCTACAATGAGCAGTTCTTC.

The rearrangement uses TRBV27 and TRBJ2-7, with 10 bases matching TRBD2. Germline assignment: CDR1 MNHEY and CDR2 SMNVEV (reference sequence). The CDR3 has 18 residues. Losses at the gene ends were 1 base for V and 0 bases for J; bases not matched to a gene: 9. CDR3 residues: CASSLLASGRGSSYEQYF. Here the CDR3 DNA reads TGTGCCAGCAGTTTATTGGCTAGCGGGAGAGGGAGCTCCTACGAGCAGTACTTC.

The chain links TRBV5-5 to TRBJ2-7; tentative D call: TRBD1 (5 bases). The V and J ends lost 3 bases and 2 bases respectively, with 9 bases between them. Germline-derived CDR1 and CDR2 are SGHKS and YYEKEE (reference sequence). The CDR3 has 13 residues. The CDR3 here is CASSYRQTYEQYF. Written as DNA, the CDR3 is TGTGCCAGCAGCTACCGACAGACCTACGAGCAGTACTTC.

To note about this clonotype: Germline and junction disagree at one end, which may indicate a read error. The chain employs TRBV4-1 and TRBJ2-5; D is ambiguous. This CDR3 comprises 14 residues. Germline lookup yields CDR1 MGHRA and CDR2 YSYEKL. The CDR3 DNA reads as TGCGCCAGCAACCAAGAATGGGAAAGAGAGACCCAGTACTTC. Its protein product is CASNQEWERETQYF.

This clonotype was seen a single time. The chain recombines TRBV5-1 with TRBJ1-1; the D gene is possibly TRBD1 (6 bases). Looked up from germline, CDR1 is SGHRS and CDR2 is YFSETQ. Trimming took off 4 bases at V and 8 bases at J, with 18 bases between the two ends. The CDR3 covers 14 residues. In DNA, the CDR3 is TGCGCCAGCAGCCGGAATTACAGGGAGGGGGAAGCTTTCTTT. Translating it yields CASSRNYREGEAFF.

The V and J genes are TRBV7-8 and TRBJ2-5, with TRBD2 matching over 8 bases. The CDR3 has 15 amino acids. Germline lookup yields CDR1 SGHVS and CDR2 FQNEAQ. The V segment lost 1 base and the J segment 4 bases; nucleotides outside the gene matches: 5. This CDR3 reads CASSLEGLGGETQYF. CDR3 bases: TGTGCCAGCAGCTTAGAGGGACTAGGAGGAGAGACCCAGTACTTC. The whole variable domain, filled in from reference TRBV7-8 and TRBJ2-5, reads GAGVSQSPRYKVAKRGQDVALRCDPISGHVSLFWYQQALGQGPEFLTYFQNEAQLDKSGLPSDRFFAERPEGSVSTLKIQRTQQEDSAVYLCASSLEGLGGETQYFGPGTRLLVL.

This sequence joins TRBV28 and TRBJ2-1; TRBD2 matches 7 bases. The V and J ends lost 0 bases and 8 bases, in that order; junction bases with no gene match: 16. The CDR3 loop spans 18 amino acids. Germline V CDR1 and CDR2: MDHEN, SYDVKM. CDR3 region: CASSLWGSVEREMDEQFF. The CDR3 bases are TGTGCCAGCAGTTTATGGGGGAGCGTAGAGCGGGAAATGGATGAGCAGTTCTTC.

CDR3: CASSQVTQALNTEAFF. CDR3 nucleotides: TGTGCCAGCAGCCAAGTAACACAGGCCCTGAACACTGAAGCTTTCTTT. The chain has TRBV14 and TRBJ1-1; D is perhaps TRBD1 (5 bases). This CDR3 has 16 amino acids. V was clipped by 1 base and J by 0 bases, with 12 bases between them. From germline, CDR1 is SGHDN and CDR2 FVKESK.

The DNA for the CDR3 is TGCAGCGTTGAATTATCACGACAGGGGGATTCTTACGAGCAGTACTTC. Its translation: CSVELSRQGDSYEQYF. The chain couples TRBV29-1 to TRBJ2-7; 9 bases map to TRBD1. Germline trimming cut 2 bases from V and 4 bases from J; bases unmatched to any gene: 12. The germline V gene encodes CDR1 SQVTM and CDR2 ANQGSEA. There are 16 residues in the CDR3.

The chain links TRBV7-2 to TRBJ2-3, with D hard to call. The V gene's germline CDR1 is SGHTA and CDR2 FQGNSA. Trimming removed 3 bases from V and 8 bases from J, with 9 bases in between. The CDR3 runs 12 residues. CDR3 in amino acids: CASSFLMGTQYF. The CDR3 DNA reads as TGTGCCAGCAGCTTCCTTATGGGTACGCAGTATTTT.

CDR3 residues: CSARGGAHNEQFF. The CDR3 DNA is TGCAGTGCTAGAGGGGGGGCCCACAATGAGCAGTTCTTC. V gene TRBV20-1 combines with J gene TRBJ2-1; the D call may be TRBD1 or TRBD2 (6 bases each). This CDR3 has 13 amino acids. Trimming left V 1 base short and J 5 bases short, with 9 bases between. The V gene's germline CDR1 is DFQATT and CDR2 SNEGSKA (reference sequence).

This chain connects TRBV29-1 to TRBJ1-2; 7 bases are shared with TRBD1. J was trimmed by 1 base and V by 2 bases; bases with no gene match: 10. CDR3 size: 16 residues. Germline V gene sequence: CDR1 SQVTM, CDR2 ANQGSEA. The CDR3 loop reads CSVELSGTEFNYGYTF. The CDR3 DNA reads TGCAGCGTTGAACTCTCCGGGACAGAGTTTAACTATGGCTACACCTTC.

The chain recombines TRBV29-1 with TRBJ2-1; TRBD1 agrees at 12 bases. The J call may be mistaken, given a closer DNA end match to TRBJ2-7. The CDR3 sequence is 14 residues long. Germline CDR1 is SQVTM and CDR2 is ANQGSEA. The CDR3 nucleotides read TGCAGCGTAGTTCCGGGACAGGGGGCGCGTGAGCAGTACTTC. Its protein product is CSVVPGQGAREQYF.

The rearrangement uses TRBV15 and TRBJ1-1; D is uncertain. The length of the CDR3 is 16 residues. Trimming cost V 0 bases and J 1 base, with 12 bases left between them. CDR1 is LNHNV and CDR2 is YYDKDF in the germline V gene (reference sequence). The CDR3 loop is CATSRDPFGGNTEAFF. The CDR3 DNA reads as TGTGCCACCAGCAGAGATCCCTTTGGCGGGAACACTGAAGCTTTCTTT.

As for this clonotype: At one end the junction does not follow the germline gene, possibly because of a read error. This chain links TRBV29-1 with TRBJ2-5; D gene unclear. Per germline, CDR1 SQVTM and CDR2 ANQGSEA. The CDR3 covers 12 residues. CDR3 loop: CGVEYGQETQYF. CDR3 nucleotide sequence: TGCGGCGTTGAATATGGGCAAGAGACCCAGTACTTC.

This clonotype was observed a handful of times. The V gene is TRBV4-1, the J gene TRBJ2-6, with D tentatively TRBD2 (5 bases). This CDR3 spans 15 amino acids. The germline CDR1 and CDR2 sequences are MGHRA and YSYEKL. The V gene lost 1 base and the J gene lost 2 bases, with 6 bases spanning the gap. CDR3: CASSQAGAGANVLTF. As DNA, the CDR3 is TGCGCCAGCAGCCAAGCCGGGGCTGGGGCCAACGTCCTGACTTTC.

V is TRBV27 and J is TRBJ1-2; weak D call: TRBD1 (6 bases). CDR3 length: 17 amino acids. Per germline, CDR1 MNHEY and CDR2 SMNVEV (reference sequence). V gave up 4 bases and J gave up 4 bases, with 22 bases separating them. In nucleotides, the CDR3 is TGTGCCAGCAGTTATCGACCGGTCAGGGGCAGTGCCTATGGCTACACCTTC. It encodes CASSYRPVRGSAYGYTF.